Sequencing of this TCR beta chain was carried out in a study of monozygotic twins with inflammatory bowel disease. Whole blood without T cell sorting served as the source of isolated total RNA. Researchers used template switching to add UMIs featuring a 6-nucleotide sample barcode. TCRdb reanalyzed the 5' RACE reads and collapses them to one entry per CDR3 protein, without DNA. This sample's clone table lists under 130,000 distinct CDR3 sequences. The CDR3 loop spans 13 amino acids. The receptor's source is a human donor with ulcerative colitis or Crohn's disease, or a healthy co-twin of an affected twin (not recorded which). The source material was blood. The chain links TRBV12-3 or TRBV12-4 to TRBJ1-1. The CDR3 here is CASWKSGHGEAFF.